The 32 T cell receptor beta chains below all came from one sample that was sequenced in a study of metastatic and nonmetastatic thyroid tumors. Via MiXCR, TCRdb re-called the PCR reads. The data hold 15,000 to 20,000 clones, with under 30% observed a single time. Until they underwent thyroid surgery, no patient had received any treatment. Material for sequencing was tumor tissue. The receptors stem from a female donor with papillary thyroid cancer or a benign thyroid nodule (not recorded which). Some clones in this sample may be carry-over from other donors' samples.

The chain links TRBV6-1 to TRBJ2-7; a weak D match, TRBD2 (5 bases). Germline CDR1 and CDR2: MNHNS and SASEGT. With 4 bases removed from V and 2 bases from J, the gap between germline ends came to 15 bases. This CDR3 spans 15 amino acids. The CDR3 nucleotides read TGTGCCAGCAGTGGGCAGGTGGACTTAACCTACGAGCAGTACTTC. Translation: CASSGQVDLTYEQYF.

There are many counts of this clone. V and J are TRBV30 and TRBJ2-5; D gene uncertain. Germline-derived CDR1 and CDR2 are GTSNPN and SVGIG (reference sequence). The CDR3 runs to 14 residues. V was clipped by 0 bases and J by 5 bases, with 13 bases between them. The CDR3 reads CAWSVSWGSETQYF. The CDR3 coding sequence is TGTGCCTGGAGTGTATCTTGGGGAAGTGAGACCCAGTACTTC. Combining the CDR3 with reference TRBV30 and TRBJ2-5 gives the whole variable domain SQTIHQWPATLVQPVGSPLSLECTVEGTSNPNLYWYRQAAGRGLQLLFYSVGIGQISSEVPQNLSASRPQDRQFILSSKKLLLSDSGFYLCAWSVSWGSETQYFGPGTRLLVL.

Only a few counts were recorded for this clone. The chain links TRBV6-1 to TRBJ1-2, with 7 bases identical to TRBD1. Germline CDR1 and CDR2: MNHNS and SASEGT. This CDR3 contains 13 residues. J was trimmed by 3 bases and V by 10 bases; bases with no gene match: 8. The CDR3 DNA follows: TGTGCCATCAGCCGCGGGACAGACTATGGCTACACCTTC. Translating gives CAISRGTDYGYTF.

This sequence joins TRBV6-1 and TRBJ2-2; D tentatively reads TRBD1 or TRBD2 (6 bases each). The ends were cut back, 7 bases at V and 4 bases at J, with 13 bases in the middle. CDR3 size: 14 residues. In germline, CDR1 is MNHNS, CDR2 SASEGT. The CDR3 DNA is TGTGCCAGCAAGGGCGGGACAATCACCGGGGAGCTGTTTTTT. It encodes CASKGGTITGELFF.

This clone was seen only a few times. This chain links TRBV19 with TRBJ1-1; D is unresolved. The ends were cut back, 3 bases at V and 8 bases at J, with 28 bases in the middle. The CDR3 is 18 amino acids. Germline V gives CDR1 LNHDA, CDR2 SQIVND (reference sequence). The DNA for the CDR3 is TGTGCCAGTAGTATGGATCCCGGAGTATCGGGCAGACGCTCCGAAGCTTTCTTT. Its translation: CASSMDPGVSGRRSEAFF.

The chain is built from TRBV28 and TRBJ2-3, with D possibly being TRBD2 (6 bases). The CDR3 has 17 amino acids. V shed 6 bases and J shed 2 bases, with 21 bases lying between them. Germline lookup yields CDR1 MDHEN and CDR2 SYDVKM. This CDR3 is CASSASGPRIDTDTQYF. CDR3 in DNA: TGTGCCAGCAGCGCCAGCGGGCCGCGGATCGACACAGATACGCAGTATTTT.

The CDR3 region has the DNA TGCGCCAGCAGCTCCGGGACGGACAACTATGGCTACACCTTC. This sequence encodes CASSSGTDNYGYTF. The rearrangement joins TRBV4-1 to TRBJ1-2, with D maybe TRBD1 (5 bases). CDR3 length: 14 amino acids. Trimming shortened V by 5 bases and J by 2 bases, and 12 bases separated the two germline ends. Germline V gene data show CDR1 as MGHRA and CDR2 as YSYEKL.

The rearrangement links TRBV6-5 to TRBJ2-3; D is uncertain. CDR3 size: 14 residues. Trimming shortened V by 5 bases and J by 3 bases, and 12 bases separated the two germline ends. Germline CDR1 is MNHEY and CDR2 is SVGAGI. The CDR3 nucleotides read TGTGCCAGCAGTATACGGTCAAGTACAGATACGCAGTATTTT. Protein product: CASSIRSSTDTQYF.

The chain employs TRBV28 and TRBJ1-2; 7 bases map to TRBD1. Trimming cost V 5 bases and J 8 bases; bases outside gene matches: 5. The CDR3 length is 12 residues. Germline CDR1 and CDR2: MDHEN and SYDVKM. The CDR3 region is CASSQGGWGYTF. In DNA, the CDR3 is TGTGCCAGCAGTCAAGGGGGCTGGGGCTACACCTTC.

This rearrangement joins TRBV20-1 to TRBJ2-7; 12 nucleotides line up with TRBD2. Germline V gene sequence: CDR1 DFQATT, CDR2 SNEGSKA (reference sequence). The junction had 10 bases not matched to a gene; V was cut back by 6 bases and J by 4 bases. This CDR3 contains 15 residues. The CDR3 loop is CSAKAGLAGTYEQYF. The CDR3 DNA sequence: TGCAGTGCCAAAGCCGGACTAGCGGGGACTTACGAGCAGTACTTC.

This rearrangement joins TRBV11-3 to TRBJ2-2; D call uncertain. The CDR3 has 16 amino acids. V gave up 1 base and J gave up 4 bases, with 13 bases separating them. From germline, CDR1 is SGHNT and CDR2 YENEEA. The CDR3 nucleotides read TGTGCCAGCAGCTTAGTTAAGGGTCTCTTCACCGGGGAGCTGTTTTTT. Its translation: CASSLVKGLFTGELFF.

This clone has just a few counts. The chain joins TRBV6-1 to TRBJ1-5; D may be TRBD1 (5 bases). The CDR3 loop spans 16 amino acids. The V end was cut by 0 bases, the J end by 7 bases, with 16 bases between. Germline V CDR1 and CDR2: MNHNS, SASEGT. The CDR3 reads CASSEALEQKGQPQHF. CDR3 DNA sequence: TGTGCCAGCAGTGAAGCTTTGGAGCAAAAGGGGCAGCCCCAGCATTTT.

This clone was counted between two and nine times. Here the CDR3 reads CASSPSTGTLYGYTF. CDR3 nucleotide sequence: TGTGCCAGTAGTCCTTCGACAGGGACCCTCTATGGCTACACCTTC. The chain is built from TRBV19 and TRBJ1-2, with 7 bases identical to TRBD1. The CDR3 length is 15 residues. V lost 5 bases, J lost 4 bases, and 10 bases stayed unmatched. The germline CDR1 and CDR2 sequences are LNHDA and SQIVND (reference sequence).

This rearrangement joins TRBV6-1 to TRBJ1-2; TRBD1 is a possible D gene (5 bases). This CDR3 contains 16 residues. With 6 bases removed from V and 4 bases from J, the gap between germline ends came to 21 bases. Per germline, CDR1 MNHNS and CDR2 SASEGT. CDR3: CASSQPSGNPAYGYTF. The CDR3 DNA reads as TGTGCCAGCAGCCAACCCTCAGGGAACCCTGCCTATGGCTACACCTTC.

Note on this clone: The germline gene is not matched at one end of the junction; a read error may be the cause. This sequence joins TRBV9 and TRBJ2-2; D is unclear. CDR1 and CDR2 (germline): SGDLS, YYNGEE. The CDR3 is made up of 16 amino acids. CDR3 DNA sequence: TGTGCCAGCAGCGTATATCTGGGTTCGGGCACCGGTGAGCTGTTTTTT. It encodes CASSVYLGSGTGELFF.

The V gene is TRBV9, the J gene TRBJ2-7, with 8 bases identical to TRBD1. The CDR3 is 14 residues long. CDR1 is SGDLS and CDR2 is YYNGEE in the germline V gene. The junction had 11 bases not matched to a gene; V was cut back by 7 bases and J by 5 bases. The CDR3 spells CASSFDRGGNEQYF. DNA of the CDR3: TGTGCCAGCTCGTTCGACAGGGGAGGAAACGAGCAGTACTTC.

J is TRBJ2-2 and V is TRBV6-2 or TRBV6-3; no clear D. V was trimmed by 3 bases and J by 7 bases, leaving 6 bases between them. Germline V gene data show CDR1 as MNHEY and CDR2 as SVGEGT. The CDR3 has 12 amino acids. The CDR3 DNA is TGTGCCAGCAGTTATACCGTCGGGGAGCTGTTTTTT. This codes for CASSYTVGELFF.

This clone was seen ten or more times. The chain is built from TRBV11-2 and TRBJ2-2; D gene uncertain. The germline V gene has CDR1 SGHAT and CDR2 FQNNGV. CDR3 size: 14 residues. Trimming removed 2 bases from V and 4 bases from J, with 8 bases in between. The CDR3 DNA follows: TGTGCCAGCAGCTTATCCTACCTCACCGGGGAGCTGTTTTTT. Protein product: CASSLSYLTGELFF.

J is TRBJ2-1 and V is TRBV6-4; tentative D call: TRBD1 (5 bases). The CDR3 loop spans 17 amino acids. Between the trimmed V and J ends, which lost 6 bases and 4 bases, there was a span of 22 bases. CDR1 is MRHNA and CDR2 is SNTAGT in the germline V gene. The CDR3 region is CASSRTWGRPAYNEQFF. The CDR3 region has the DNA TGTGCCAGCAGCCGTACTTGGGGCCGACCCGCTTACAATGAGCAGTTCTTC.

This clone was counted ten times or more. This CDR3 is also generated by other DNA sequences in the sample. V usage is TRBV28 and J usage is TRBJ1-6; TRBD1 might be the D (5 bases). CDR1 is MDHEN, CDR2 SYDVKM, per germline. The CDR3 sequence is 12 residues long. Deletions cut 10 bases from V and 7 bases from J, with 11 bases between. The CDR3 reads CAIDPGNSPLHF. CDR3 sequence (DNA): TGTGCCATCGACCCAGGGAATTCACCCCTCCACTTT.

V gene TRBV4-1 combines with J gene TRBJ2-5; the D gene is possibly TRBD1 (6 bases). The CDR3 is made up of 17 amino acids. Germline V gene data show CDR1 as MGHRA and CDR2 as YSYEKL. Between the trimmed V and J ends, which lost 2 bases and 4 bases, there was a span of 20 bases. In nucleotides, the CDR3 is TGCGCCAGCAGCCAATTATCGGGACAAAGTACCCGAGAGACCCAGTACTTC. Protein: CASSQLSGQSTRETQYF.

This sequence joins TRBV5-1 and TRBJ2-1, with D possibly being TRBD1 or TRBD2 (5 bases each). This CDR3 has 15 residues. Trimming removed 5 bases at V and 0 bases at J, with 12 bases between. Germline V gene lookup returns CDR1 SGHRS and CDR2 YFSETQ. This CDR3 reads CASRNYGGSYNEQFF. CDR3 DNA: TGCGCCAGCAGGAACTATGGGGGCTCCTACAATGAGCAGTTCTTC. Full variable domain (outside the CDR3, taken from reference TRBV5-1 and TRBJ2-1): KAGVTQTPRYLIKTRGQQVTLSCSPISGHRSVSWYQQTPGQGLQFLFEYFSETQRNKGNFPGRFSGRQFSNSRSEMNVSTLELGDSALYLCASRNYGGSYNEQFFGPGTRLTVL.

This clone was counted ten times or more. The V gene is TRBV20-1, the J gene TRBJ2-3, with unresolved D. The CDR3 loop spans 12 amino acids. Trimming removed 4 bases from V and 1 base from J, with 6 bases in between. Germline V CDR1 and CDR2: DFQATT, SNEGSKA (reference sequence). The CDR3 region is CSATAGTDTQYF. The CDR3 coding sequence is TGCAGTGCTACCGCCGGCACAGATACGCAGTATTTT.

This clone was seen at least ten times. V is TRBV5-6 and J is TRBJ1-5; D is undetermined. This CDR3 has 13 residues. V was clipped by 6 bases and J by 2 bases, with 9 bases between them. Germline-derived CDR1 and CDR2 are SGHDT and YYEEEE. As DNA, the CDR3 is TGTGCCAGCAACTCCTGGGGCAATCAGCCCCAGCATTTT. Translated, it gives CASNSWGNQPQHF.

The chain uses TRBV19 and TRBJ2-7; D is ambiguous. Deletions cut 4 bases from V and 5 bases from J, with 6 bases between. The germline V gene encodes CDR1 LNHDA and CDR2 SQIVND (reference sequence). The CDR3 is 11 residues long. Here the CDR3 reads CASSTGHEQYF. In nucleotides, the CDR3 is TGTGCCAGTAGTACCGGACACGAGCAGTACTTC. Variable domain in full (rest from reference TRBV19 and TRBJ2-7): DGGITQSPKYLFRKEGQNVTLSCEQNLNHDAMYWYRQDPGQGLRLIYYSQIVNDFQKGDIAEGYSVSREKKESFPLTVTSAQKNPTAFYLCASSTGHEQYFGPGTRLTVT.

This clone has a handful of counts. One end of the junction is discordant with germline, which a read error may explain. The CDR3 bases are TGTGCTAGCAGTTACTCGGCGCACAGAATGGCCTCTGGAAACACCATATATTTT. It specifies CASSYSAHRMASGNTIYF. The V and J genes are TRBV6-5 and TRBJ1-3, with no clear D. In germline, CDR1 is MNHEY, CDR2 SVGAGI. This CDR3 is 18 amino acids long.

This clone was seen more than once but under ten times. CDR3 loop: CASSLNGENYEQYF. Here the CDR3 DNA reads TGTGCCAGCAGTTTAAACGGTGAGAACTACGAGCAGTACTTC. The V and J genes are TRBV12-3 or TRBV12-4 and TRBJ2-7; D not resolved. V was trimmed by 2 bases and J by 3 bases, leaving 11 bases between them. The CDR3 has 14 residues.

This clone was detected only a few times. The J gene is TRBJ2-3, the V gene TRBV6-1; tentatively, D is TRBD1 or TRBD2 (5 bases each). Germline assignment: CDR1 MNHNS and CDR2 SASEGT. The V and J ends lost 4 bases and 2 bases respectively, with 7 bases between them. The CDR3 has 13 residues. For the CDR3, the DNA is TGTGCCAGCAGTGCGGGGCCCACAGATACGCAGTATTTT. This gives the protein CASSAGPTDTQYF.

V is TRBV4-1 and J is TRBJ2-7; the match to TRBD2 covers 13 bases. V lost 3 bases to trimming and J lost 9 bases; unmatched junction nucleotides: 11. This CDR3 is built from 16 residues. Germline CDR1 MGHRA, CDR2 YSYEKL. This CDR3 is CASSQDETSGRSGQYF. For the CDR3, the DNA is TGCGCCAGCAGCCAGGATGAGACTAGCGGGAGGTCTGGGCAGTACTTC.

About this clone: The germline gene is not matched at one end of the junction; a read error may be the cause. J is TRBJ2-7 and V is TRBV6-9; D is undetermined. The CDR3 covers 15 residues. CDR1 and CDR2 (germline): MNHGY, SVAAGI. The CDR3: CARSSGVLQSYAQYF. The CDR3 region has the DNA TGTGCCCGCAGTTCAGGTGTTCTGCAATCCTACGCGCAGTACTTC.

This sequence joins TRBV11-3 and TRBJ1-3; D remains unclear. The CDR3 contains 16 residues. Germline values: CDR1 SGHNT, CDR2 YENEEA. V was trimmed by 2 bases and J by 0 bases, leaving 11 bases between them. CDR3 sequence reads: CASSLPDCHSGNTIYF. In DNA, the CDR3 is TGTGCCAGCAGCTTACCGGACTGCCACTCTGGAAACACCATATATTTT.

This clone is termed medium-sized. The rearrangement links TRBV6-2 or TRBV6-3 to TRBJ2-1; TRBD2 matches at 9 bases. The CDR3 runs to 15 residues. Germline V gene sequence: CDR1 MNHEY, CDR2 SVGEGT. With V trimmed by 0 bases and J by 9 bases, 6 bases remained unmatched. CDR3 sequence reads: CASSYSAGGYGEQFF. CDR3 bases: TGTGCCAGCAGTTACTCCGCGGGAGGGTACGGTGAGCAGTTCTTC.